These 14 T cell receptor beta chains originate from one sample sequenced in a study of T cells in tuberculosis (dated by TCRdb to the late 2010s). Library method: the immunoSEQ multiplex PCR assay. TCRdb retrieved this table from immuneACCESS and kept in-frame rearrangements only. Not all clones are present; in checked studies, unresolved V genes account for under half, and no reason is known for the remainder. For this sample there are 20,000 to 25,000 clones; approximately 90% appear just once. In total, the top ten clones hold under 15% of the sample. Sequencing was carried out using PBMCs. These receptors all stem from a donor aged 10-29 years with latent tuberculosis or without tuberculosis infection.

The gene calls are TRBV29-1 and TRBJ2-7; D not certain. The CDR3 runs 12 residues. Trimming took 2 bases from V and 0 from J, leaving 5 bases between them. The V gene's germline CDR1 is SQVTM and CDR2 ANQGSEA. As DNA, the CDR3 is TGCAGCGTTGAAACGGTCTCCTACGAGCAGTACTTC. Amino acids: CSVETVSYEQYF.

This clone appeared once. The junction differs from germline at one of its ends, possibly a read error. The V call is TRBV27, the J call TRBJ1-1, with 9 bases lining up with TRBD1. The germline CDR1 and CDR2 sequences are MNHEY and SMNVEV (reference sequence). This CDR3 is built from 12 residues. DNA for the CDR3: TGTGCCAGCAGCCCGACAGGGGGTCTCGGGGAATTT. Encoded protein: CASSPTGGLGEF.

CDR3 in amino acids: CASSPGTVQETQYF. The CDR3 region has the DNA TGTGCCAGCAGCCCAGGGACAGTCCAAGAGACCCAGTACTTC. The rearrangement uses TRBV14 and TRBJ2-5; 7 bases are shared with TRBD1. Trimming at V came to 4 bases and at J to 1 base, leaving 3 bases not matched to a gene. Germline-derived CDR1 and CDR2 are SGHDN and FVKESK. The CDR3 spans 14 residues. Looking up the rest from reference TRBV14 and TRBJ2-5 gives the full variable domain: EAGVTQFPSHSVIEKGQTVTLRCDPISGHDNLYWYRRVMGKEIKFLLHFVKESKQDESGMPNNRFLAERTGGTYSTLKVQPAELEDSGVYFCASSPGTVQETQYFGPGTRLLVL.

The J gene is TRBJ1-1, the V gene TRBV11-2; no clear D. There are 13 residues in the CDR3. Trimming removed 2 bases from V and 1 base from J, with 5 bases in between. Germline values: CDR1 SGHAT, CDR2 FQNNGV. The CDR3 DNA follows: TGTGCCAGCAGCTTAACTCAGAACACTGAAGCTTTCTTT. It specifies CASSLTQNTEAFF.

This clone was observed a few times. The chain carries TRBV15 and TRBJ1-5, with 8 bases identical to TRBD1. Germline assignment: CDR1 LNHNV and CDR2 YYDKDF (reference sequence). The CDR3 contains 12 residues. The junction had 6 bases not matched to a gene; V was cut back by 10 bases and J by 7 bases. The DNA of the CDR3 is TGTGCCATCGGACAGGGACGGCAGCCCCAGCATTTT. It yields the protein CAIGQGRQPQHF.

The table lists this clone with a few counts. V and J are TRBV19 and TRBJ1-2; D call uncertain. The CDR3 has 11 residues. V lost 11 bases and J 8 bases, leaving 15 bases between the germline ends. Looked up from germline, CDR1 is LNHDA and CDR2 is SQIVND (reference sequence). The CDR3 nucleotides are TGTGCCGGACCCCCGGGAGTGGGCTACACCTTC. As protein: CAGPPGVGYTF. Full variable domain (rest looked up from reference TRBV19 and TRBJ1-2): DGGITQSPKYLFRKEGQNVTLSCEQNLNHDAMYWYRQDPGQGLRLIYYSQIVNDFQKGDIAEGYSVSREKKESFPLTVTSAQKNPTAFYLCAGPPGVGYTFGSGTRLTVV.

The chain has TRBV14 and TRBJ2-5; 8 bases align to TRBD1. From germline, CDR1 is SGHDN and CDR2 FVKESK. J lost 5 bases, V lost 0 bases, and 8 bases had no gene match. This CDR3 is built from 16 residues. DNA for the CDR3: TGTGCCAGCAGCCAAGATTCGCGCAGGGGGCAGGAGACCCAGTACTTC. This gives the protein CASSQDSRRGQETQYF.

CDR3 nucleotide sequence: TGTGCCAGCTCACCCCCCGTATTCCTTGATACGCAGTATTTT. Translated, it gives CASSPPVFLDTQYF. The V gene is TRBV18, the J gene TRBJ2-3; D unresolved. The CDR3 sequence is 14 residues long. Between the trimmed V and J ends, which lost 3 bases and 6 bases, there was a span of 13 bases. CDR1 and CDR2 (germline): KGHSH, LQKENI.

The V gene is TRBV5-5, the J gene TRBJ1-2, with a possible D match to TRBD1 (5 bases). The CDR3 extends over 14 amino acids. V was pared by 4 bases and J by 4 bases, with 14 bases between. Looked up from germline, CDR1 is SGHKS and CDR2 is YYEKEE (reference sequence). The CDR3 DNA reads TGTGCCAGCAGCCAGGGCCAGTTTTCCTATGGCTACACCTTC. Amino acids: CASSQGQFSYGYTF.

This rearrangement joins TRBV7-8 to TRBJ2-7, with a possible D match to TRBD1 (6 bases). Germline values: CDR1 SGHVS, CDR2 FQNEAQ. Trimming removed 0 bases at V and 1 base at J, with 13 bases between. The CDR3 sequence is 16 residues long. The CDR3, as DNA: TGTGCCAGCAGCTTAGCGTTCAACAGGGTATCCTACGAGCAGTACTTC. It is translated as CASSLAFNRVSYEQYF.

As regards this clone: Distinct nucleotide sequences in the sample also encode this CDR3. V is TRBV5-4 and J is TRBJ2-7; TRBD2 agrees at 13 bases. Germline assignment: CDR1 SGHNT and CDR2 YYREEE (reference sequence). Trimming cost V 8 bases and J 6 bases; bases outside gene matches: 20. The length of the CDR3 is 18 residues. In DNA form, the CDR3 reads TGTGCCAGTAGCGCGGCGACTAGCGGGGGGCAAAACCCGCTCGAGCAGTACTTC. As protein: CASSAATSGGQNPLEQYF.

The chain is built from TRBV2 and TRBJ2-1; the match to TRBD1 covers 7 bases. Germline values: CDR1 SNHLY, CDR2 FYNNEI. CDR3 length equals 14 residues. Trimming cost V 5 bases and J 9 bases; bases outside gene matches: 10. The DNA for the CDR3 is TGTGCCAGCAGTTCCGAGACAGGGTCGTCTGAGCAGTTCTTC. This gives the protein CASSSETGSSEQFF.

The chain links TRBV7-2 to TRBJ1-1, with D possibly matching TRBD1 (5 bases). The CDR3 totals 13 residues. Deletions cut 2 bases from V and 5 bases from J, with 9 bases between. CDR1 is SGHTA, CDR2 FQGNSA, per germline. The CDR3 protein is CASSLSRGTEAFF. The CDR3 nucleotides are TGTGCCAGCAGCTTATCCCGGGGGACTGAAGCTTTCTTT.

In DNA, the CDR3 is TGTGCCAGTAGTCCTGGAGGTGTCCTTGTGAACACTGAAGCTTTCTTT. Protein sequence: CASSPGGVLVNTEAFF. The V and J genes are TRBV19 and TRBJ1-1; D not resolved. Trimming cost V 5 bases and J 0 bases, with 16 bases left between them. The CDR3 sequence is 16 residues long. CDR1 and CDR2 (germline): LNHDA, SQIVND (reference sequence). The variable domain in full, completed from reference TRBV19 and TRBJ1-1, reads DGGITQSPKYLFRKEGQNVTLSCEQNLNHDAMYWYRQDPGQGLRLIYYSQIVNDFQKGDIAEGYSVSREKKESFPLTVTSAQKNPTAFYLCASSPGGVLVNTEAFFGQGTRLTVV.